Below are 6 T cell receptor beta chains sequenced from a single sample in a study of T cells in Graves' hyperthyroidism and ophthalmopathy. TCR beta CDR3 region amplification was performed from RNA transcripts. The TCR CDR3 first-round RT-PCR relied on the HTBI primer set. MiXCR was run by TCRdb on the multiplex PCR reads, yielding one entry per CDR3 protein. The sample holds fewer than 750,000 distinct CDR3 sequences, roughly 15% seen once. Source material: blood. The receptor source for this set is a woman aged 45 to 65 with Graves' ophthalmopathy.

This clonotype was seen a handful of times. The chain is built from TRBV3-1 and TRBJ1-6, with D possibly TRBD1 on 5 matching bases. The ends were cut back, 3 bases at V and 9 bases at J, with 15 bases in the middle. CDR3 size: 15 residues. CDR1 and CDR2 from the germline V gene are LGHDT and YNNKEL (reference sequence). This CDR3 is CASSQLQGVRSPLHF. The CDR3, as DNA: TGTGCCAGCAGCCAGCTGCAGGGAGTACGTTCACCCCTCCACTTT.

This clonotype turned up a few times. The chain is built from TRBV5-8 and TRBJ2-1; 9 nucleotides line up with TRBD2. Per the germline V gene, CDR1 is SGHTS and CDR2 is YDEGEE. This CDR3 contains 14 residues. Trimming cost V 1 base and J 9 bases; bases outside gene matches: 5. This CDR3 is CASSLYLAGIEQFF. The DNA for the CDR3 is TGTGCCAGCAGCTTGTACCTAGCGGGAATTGAGCAGTTCTTC.

This clonotype showed up many times. The CDR3 is CASSVGGNRHEQYF. DNA of the CDR3: TGTGCCAGCAGCGTAGGAGGGAACCGCCACGAGCAGTACTTC. The chain is built from TRBV9 and TRBJ2-7; D is perhaps TRBD2 (5 bases). In germline, CDR1 is SGDLS, CDR2 YYNGEE. V was shortened by 0 bases and J by 5 bases, with 12 bases between the two germline ends. The CDR3 loop spans 14 amino acids.

This clonotype was counted ten times or more. This chain uses TRBV6-6 with TRBJ2-1; 7 positions match TRBD2. The J segment lost 0 bases and the V segment lost 0 bases, leaving 14 bases of the junction unmatched. This CDR3 is built from 20 residues. In germline, CDR1 is MNHNY, CDR2 SVGAGI (reference sequence). The CDR3: CASSYSTKRERYSSYNEQFF. CDR3 nucleotides: TGTGCCAGCAGTTACTCGACTAAGCGGGAACGATATAGCTCCTACAATGAGCAGTTCTTC.

The chain is built from TRBV29-1 and TRBJ2-1; TRBD1 aligns across 7 bases. This CDR3 has 12 amino acids. CDR1 SQVTM and CDR2 ANQGSEA come from the germline V gene. V shed 6 bases and J 5 bases; nucleotides not matched to a gene: 4. CDR3 DNA sequence: TGCAGCGTCGATCAGGGGGACAATGAGCAGTTCTTC. The encoded protein is CSVDQGDNEQFF.

This clonotype was observed many times. This chain uses TRBV7-8 with TRBJ2-5; no reliable D call. Trimming stripped 4 bases from V and 6 bases from J, with 12 bases between. The CDR3 contains 13 residues. Germline loops: CDR1 SGHVS, CDR2 FQNEAQ. CDR3: CASSSPPLKTQYF. The CDR3 DNA reads TGTGCCAGCAGCTCACCGCCCCTTAAGACCCAGTACTTC.